This T cell receptor (beta chain) was obtained from a study of T cells in Graves' hyperthyroidism and ophthalmopathy. In germline, CDR1 is SQVTM, CDR2 ANQGSEA. V gave up 2 bases and J gave up 6 bases, with 17 bases separating them. This CDR3 region has 14 residues. The hyperthyroidism was newly diagnosed and had lasted under 2 months; the patients were aged 18 to 65. The study excluded patients with uncontrolled infection, other autoimmune disease, pregnancy or lactation. RNA transcripts provided the source from which TCR beta CDR3 regions were amplified. First-round RT-PCR targeting the TCR CDR3 was performed with the HTBI primer set. TCRdb fed the multiplex PCR reads into MiXCR, producing one record per CDR3 protein. The sample consists of around 290,000 distinct CDR3 sequences, roughly 13% of them appearing once. This clonotype was observed many times.

The chain joins TRBV29-1 to TRBJ2-7; TRBD1 is a possible D gene (5 bases). The clonotype comes from a woman aged 35 to 49 with Graves' hyperthyroidism. The sample was blood. The CDR3 here is CSVEQGAHQAEQYF. CDR3 bases: TGCAGCGTTGAACAAGGGGCCCACCAGGCCGAGCAGTACTTC.